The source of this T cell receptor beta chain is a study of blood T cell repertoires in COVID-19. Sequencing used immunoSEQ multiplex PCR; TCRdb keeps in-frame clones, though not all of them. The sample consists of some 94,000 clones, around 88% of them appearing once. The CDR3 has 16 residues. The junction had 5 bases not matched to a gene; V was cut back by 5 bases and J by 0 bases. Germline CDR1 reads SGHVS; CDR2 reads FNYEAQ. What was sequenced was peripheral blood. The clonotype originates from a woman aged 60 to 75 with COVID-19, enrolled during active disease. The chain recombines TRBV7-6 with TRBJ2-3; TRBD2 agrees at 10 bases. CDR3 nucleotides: TGTGCCAGCAGCCCCAGGACTAGCGGCAGCACAGATACGCAGTATTTT. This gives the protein CASSPRTSGSTDTQYF. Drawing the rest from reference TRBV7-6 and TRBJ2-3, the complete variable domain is GAGVSQSPRYKVTKRGQDVALRCDPISGHVSLYWYRQALGQGPEFLTYFNYEAQQDKSGLPNDRFSAERPEGSISTLTIQRTEQRDSAMYRCASSPRTSGSTDTQYFGPGTRLTVL.